This T cell receptor (beta chain) was sequenced during a study of post-analysis software for immune sequencing data (dated by TCRdb to 2015 to 2017). Concerning the study at large: Disease courses on record covered relapsing-remitting, secondary progressive and progressive-relapsing multiple sclerosis, though some patients had no subtype annotation. A subset of samples was prepared in parallel using single-end sample barcoding, then pooled and co-amplified after Illumina adapter ligation. Patient repertoires were compared against some twelve previously published healthy control repertoires from donors aged roughly 6 to 28 years.

To demonstrate the VDJtools post-analysis software, TCR beta repertoires were profiled from the peripheral blood of about a dozen young patients with multiple sclerosis. Multiple sclerosis patients were children and adolescents aged about 6 to 15 years. This clonotype was recorded a few times. What this receptor recognizes is not known. No base-level quality is on record; no much larger clone is a single base apart. Overall results and qualifications from the work: Compared with controls, multiple sclerosis patients had significantly lower normalized Chao1 diversity, a finding suggesting substantial peripheral T-cell clonal expansion. Direct clustering with F measure showed strong co-clustering of samples prepared in the same batch, prompting a batch-effect correction. The multiple sclerosis patient group was slightly younger than the control group. Patients showed significantly higher frequencies than controls for roughly 5 TRBV segments, among them TRBV5-6, TRBV5-1 and TRBV20-1.

Deletion took 6 bases off V and 2 bases off J, with a span of 20 bases between the germline ends. The CDR3 covers 16 residues, taking in both the cysteine and the phenylalanine. The entry retains the CDR3 DNA only, 48 bases that are in frame from base 1. Based on the germline V gene (reference sequence), the CDR1 and CDR2 sequences are DFQATT and SNEGSKA. Libraries were built with PCR. Sequencing used an Illumina HiSeq 2500. To reduce PCR and sequencing biases, unique molecular identifiers were incorporated into the TCR beta cDNA libraries. Every 1 to 10 million input T cells yielded approximately 500,000 cDNA molecules, meaning each molecule approximated one T cell. The patient libraries were prepared and sequenced with the same protocol used for the earlier healthy control dataset. Within a given batch, samples were prepared together, multiplexed and sequenced on the same HiSeq lane. As for how the authors treated the data: Raw barcoded reads were processed with MIGEC, and single-read molecular identifier groups were discarded before consensus assembly and CDR3 extraction. Clonotype tables were post-analysed with VDJtools, and diversity was normalized by down-sampling all datasets to the smallest sample size. Repertoire overlap clustering matched CDR3 amino acid but not nucleotide sequences to correct batch-related cross-sample contamination. The public reads were quality trimmed at Q25 with fastp and then assembled into clones with MiXCR by TCRdb, keeping productive beta chains. Entries that share a CDR3 protein sequence are merged under the most common genes and DNA. TCRdb's processing, not the authors', yielded these V and J calls. This sample gives roughly 430,000 distinct CDR3 sequences in total; over 30% of them show up just once. Jointly, the top ten make up under 9% of the sample.

The specimen sequenced was blood. This clonotype was sampled from a girl between 2 and 10 years old with multiple sclerosis. The chain joins TRBV20-1 to TRBJ2-1; TRBD2 might be the D gene, on 6 matching bases. The DNA is TGCAGTGCCAGCCTCGTCCGGGACTCCGCCTACAATGAGCAGTTCTTC. It codes for CSASLVRDSAYNEQFF.